The 32 T cell receptor beta chains below come from one sample, sequenced in a study of early stage breast cancer tumors. Profiled with immunoSEQ multiplex PCR; TCRdb holds only in-frame clones, not every one. Among 25,000 to 35,000 clones, roughly 80% were seen once, and the ten largest hold roughly 13%. Material: blood. The receptors were gathered from a person between 60 and 70 years old with breast cancer.

This chain joins TRBV5-5 and TRBJ1-4; TRBD1 matches 7 bases. V lost 4 bases to trimming and J lost 4 bases; unmatched junction nucleotides: 4. This CDR3 spans 14 amino acids. Germline CDR1 and CDR2: SGHKS and YYEKEE (reference sequence). CDR3: CASSAGQINEKLFF. The CDR3 nucleotides read TGTGCCAGCAGCGCGGGACAGATTAATGAAAAACTGTTTTTT. Filled out from reference TRBV5-5 and TRBJ1-4, the complete variable domain reads DAGVTQSPTHLIKTRGQQVTLRCSPISGHKSVSWYQQVLGQGPQFIFQYYEKEERGRGNFPDRFSARQFPNYSSELNVNALLLGDSALYLCASSAGQINEKLFFGSGTQLSVL.

The rearrangement uses TRBV28 and TRBJ2-7; 7 bases are shared with TRBD1. Germline V lookup: CDR1 MDHEN, CDR2 SYDVKM. CDR3 size: 12 residues. V shed 4 bases, J shed 6 bases, and the junction held 3 bases outside the gene matches. CDR3 sequence: CASSSQGFEQYF. CDR3 coding DNA: TGTGCCAGCAGTTCACAGGGGTTCGAGCAGTACTTC.

The J gene is TRBJ2-5, the V gene TRBV11-2; TRBD2 matches at 7 bases. The CDR3 sequence is 12 residues long. Trimming took 6 bases from V and 9 from J; bases not matched to a gene: 7. From germline, CDR1 is SGHAT and CDR2 FQNNGV. The CDR3 loop reads CASSSPGLPQYF. CDR3 nucleotides: TGTGCCAGCAGTTCGCCGGGACTACCCCAGTACTTC.

This clone was recorded a few times. The V and J genes are TRBV5-1 and TRBJ2-7, with D perhaps TRBD1 (5 bases). V gave up 4 bases and J gave up 6 bases, with 11 bases separating them. The V gene's germline CDR1 is SGHRS and CDR2 YFSETQ. CDR3 length: 12 residues. The DNA for the CDR3 is TGCGCCAGCAGCGACAGTTCCGGCGAGCAGTACTTC. Its translation is CASSDSSGEQYF.

The chain couples TRBV19 to TRBJ1-1; 10 nucleotides align to TRBD1. CDR3 size: 16 residues. Germline V lookup: CDR1 LNHDA, CDR2 SQIVND (reference sequence). The junction had 12 bases not matched to a gene; V was cut back by 5 bases and J by 6 bases. CDR3 protein: CASSRRGGQGRAEAFF. The CDR3 DNA follows: TGTGCCAGTAGTCGCCGAGGGGGACAGGGGAGGGCTGAAGCTTTCTTT.

J is TRBJ1-2 and V is TRBV7-2; D is perhaps TRBD1 (6 bases). The CDR3 is 13 amino acids. V lost 5 bases and J lost 4, with 11 bases in between. Germline assignment: CDR1 SGHTA and CDR2 FQGNSA. CDR3 DNA sequence: TGTGCCAGCAGCCGGGACACGACCTATGGCTACACCTTC. Translation: CASSRDTTYGYTF.

Only a few counts were recorded for this clone. The J gene is TRBJ1-5, the V gene TRBV19, with TRBD1 matching over 8 bases. Germline CDR1 reads LNHDA; CDR2 reads SQIVND (reference sequence). The CDR3 is made up of 15 amino acids. V dropped 5 bases and J dropped 4; count of bases not matched to a gene: 7. The CDR3 coding sequence is TGTGCCAGTAGTTCAGGGGGCGGACGAAATCAGCCCCAGCATTTT. This gives the protein CASSSGGGRNQPQHF.

The gene calls are TRBV7-3 and TRBJ2-7; weak D call: TRBD2 (6 bases). CDR1 is SGHTA, CDR2 FQGTGA, per germline. Trimming took 2 bases from V and 2 from J, leaving 16 bases between them. This CDR3 comprises 16 residues. The CDR3 protein is CASSLEYGSRPYEQYF. In DNA form, the CDR3 reads TGTGCCAGCAGCTTAGAGTACGGGAGTCGACCCTACGAGCAGTACTTC.

This chain links TRBV6-5 with TRBJ2-7, with a possible D match to TRBD2 (5 bases). The CDR3 is 15 amino acids. CDR1 and CDR2 from the germline V gene are MNHEY and SVGAGI. V was clipped by 4 bases and J by 0 bases, with 13 bases between them. The CDR3: CASSWARGSSYEQYF. The CDR3 DNA follows: TGTGCCAGCAGTTGGGCCCGAGGGTCCTCCTACGAGCAGTACTTC.

This clone was seen a handful of times. The chain recombines TRBV27 with TRBJ2-7; 13 nucleotides line up with TRBD2. The CDR3 spans 16 residues. The V and J ends lost 2 bases and 1 base, in that order; junction bases with no gene match: 2. CDR1 and CDR2 from the germline V gene are MNHEY and SMNVEV (reference sequence). The CDR3 DNA follows: TGTGCCAGCAGTTTAATGACTAGCGGGAGGTCCTACGAGCAGTACTTC. This encodes CASSLMTSGRSYEQYF.

V is TRBV5-1 and J is TRBJ2-7; 8 positions match TRBD2. This CDR3 comprises 16 residues. Germline CDR1 SGHRS, CDR2 YFSETQ. Trimming took 1 base from V and 2 from J; bases not matched to a gene: 8. The CDR3 coding sequence is TGCGCCAGCAGCTTGAGTAGCGGGACATCGACCTACGAGCAGTACTTC. Amino acid sequence: CASSLSSGTSTYEQYF.

This clone was seen just once. At one end the junction does not follow the germline gene, possibly because of a read error. The chain carries TRBV2 and TRBJ1-4; possible D gene TRBD1, 6 bases. The germline V gene encodes CDR1 SNHLY and CDR2 FYNNEI. The CDR3 length is 14 residues. This CDR3 reads CASTVIGGNEKLYF. The DNA for the CDR3 is TGTGCCAGCACGGTAATAGGGGGTAATGAAAAACTGTATTTT.

The gene calls are TRBV11-2 and TRBJ2-1; D gene uncertain. Germline V gene lookup returns CDR1 SGHAT and CDR2 FQNNGV. Trimming removed 3 bases from V and 9 bases from J, with 15 bases in between. The CDR3 runs 14 residues. The CDR3 protein is CASSFTLLASEQFF. CDR3 bases: TGTGCCAGCAGCTTCACCCTCCTCGCGAGTGAGCAGTTCTTC.

As DNA, the CDR3 is TGTGCCAGCTCACCCCCAATCCAGGGAACTGAAGCTTTCTTT. Amino acid sequence: CASSPPIQGTEAFF. The chain has TRBV18 and TRBJ1-1; TRBD1 might be the D (5 bases). Looked up from germline, CDR1 is KGHSH and CDR2 is LQKENI. Trimming left V 3 bases short and J 5 bases short, with 13 bases between. This CDR3 contains 14 residues.

This chain connects TRBV2 to TRBJ2-2; tentative D call: TRBD2 (7 bases). This CDR3 is 14 amino acids long. Germline assignment: CDR1 SNHLY and CDR2 FYNNEI. Trimming removed 8 bases from V and 4 bases from J, with 14 bases in between. This chain's CDR3 is CASRRGGSTGELFF. The CDR3 bases are TGTGCCAGCCGGAGGGGGGGGAGCACCGGGGAGCTGTTTTTT.

The V call is TRBV27, the J call TRBJ2-1; 7 positions match TRBD1. V shed 5 bases and J 10 bases; nucleotides not matched to a gene: 8. Germline V lookup: CDR1 MNHEY, CDR2 SMNVEV (reference sequence). This CDR3 has 13 amino acids. The CDR3 region has the DNA TGTGCCAGCAGTACTACAGGGGAAAGGGAGCAGTTCTTC. This sequence encodes CASSTTGEREQFF.

V is TRBV6-5 and J is TRBJ2-1; 7 bases fit TRBD2. The junction had 2 bases not matched to a gene; V was cut back by 6 bases and J by 9 bases. The CDR3 extends over 11 amino acids. The germline V gene encodes CDR1 MNHEY and CDR2 SVGAGI. The CDR3: CASRRGTEQFF. In nucleotides, the CDR3 is TGTGCCAGCAGGCGGGGGACTGAGCAGTTCTTC.

This chain links TRBV19 with TRBJ2-5; D is possibly TRBD2 (5 bases). CDR3 length equals 15 residues. From germline, CDR1 is LNHDA and CDR2 SQIVND (reference sequence). Trimming removed 2 bases at V and 1 base at J, with 11 bases between. CDR3 DNA sequence: TGTGCCAGTAGTATAACTCCGGACTTCCAAGAGACCCAGTACTTC. It encodes CASSITPDFQETQYF. Variable domain in full (rest from reference TRBV19 and TRBJ2-5): DGGITQSPKYLFRKEGQNVTLSCEQNLNHDAMYWYRQDPGQGLRLIYYSQIVNDFQKGDIAEGYSVSREKKESFPLTVTSAQKNPTAFYLCASSITPDFQETQYFGPGTRLLVL.

The chain is built from TRBV6-5 and TRBJ1-1; possible D gene TRBD1, 6 bases. The V and J ends lost 4 bases and 11 bases respectively, with 11 bases between them. Germline-derived CDR1 and CDR2 are MNHEY and SVGAGI. The CDR3 totals 11 residues. DNA of the CDR3: TGTGCCAGCAGTTCAGGGGTAAGGGCTTTCTTT. Amino acids: CASSSGVRAFF.

V is TRBV5-1 and J is TRBJ2-7; TRBD1 agrees at 7 bases. The CDR3 totals 13 residues. V lost 5 bases and J lost 3; bases outside the gene matches: 5. From germline, CDR1 is SGHRS and CDR2 YFSETQ. Written as DNA, the CDR3 is TGCGCCAGCAGTTTTCCAGGGGGCTACGAGCAGTACTTC. Translated, it gives CASSFPGGYEQYF.

This clone was picked up one time. The chain couples TRBV15 to TRBJ2-5, with D possibly matching TRBD2 (6 bases). Trimming pared 0 bases from V and 4 bases from J, leaving 12 bases between. Germline lookup yields CDR1 LNHNV and CDR2 YYDKDF (reference sequence). The CDR3 consists of 15 residues. The CDR3 sequence is CATSRDSGLGETQYF. The CDR3 DNA follows: TGTGCCACCAGCAGAGATAGCGGCCTCGGAGAGACCCAGTACTTC.

This chain uses TRBV5-1 with TRBJ1-1, with TRBD1 matching 7 bases. V lost 0 bases, J lost 5 bases, and 10 bases stayed unmatched. There are 16 residues in the CDR3. Germline lookup yields CDR1 SGHRS and CDR2 YFSETQ. The DNA for the CDR3 is TGCGCCAGCAGCTTGGTTCCAGGGGGGACGGGGACTGAAGCTTTCTTT. Its protein product is CASSLVPGGTGTEAFF.

The chain couples TRBV29-1 to TRBJ1-1; unclear D gene. The CDR3 runs 13 residues. Germline assignment: CDR1 SQVTM and CDR2 ANQGSEA. V was pared by 4 bases and J by 1 base, with 10 bases between. The chain's CDR3 is CSVVVTANTEAFF. Written as DNA, the CDR3 is TGCAGCGTTGTGGTAACAGCGAACACTGAAGCTTTCTTT.

This clone was observed a few times. The chain is built from TRBV2 and TRBJ2-2, with D uncertain. Per the germline V gene, CDR1 is SNHLY and CDR2 is FYNNEI. This CDR3 has 13 amino acids. V lost 6 bases and J 7 bases, leaving 12 bases between the germline ends. The CDR3 DNA is TGTGCCAGCAGAGGCAGCGAGCGCGGGGAGCTGTTTTTT. As protein: CASRGSERGELFF.

The gene calls are TRBV7-2 and TRBJ1-2; D might be TRBD1 (5 bases). The CDR3 has 14 residues. V lost 1 base to trimming and J lost 3 bases, with 9 bases between them. The germline V gene has CDR1 SGHTA and CDR2 FQGNSA. The CDR3 is CASSLGGTDYGYTF. CDR3 DNA: TGTGCCAGCAGCTTAGGGGGCACGGACTATGGCTACACCTTC.

The V gene is TRBV7-2, the J gene TRBJ2-2; 10 positions agree with TRBD2. The CDR3 has 16 amino acids. Germline CDR1 and CDR2: SGHTA and FQGNSA. With 2 bases clipped from V and 5 bases from J, the junction kept 5 bases outside the gene matches. The CDR3: CASSLPSGSLTGELFF. Written as DNA, the CDR3 is TGTGCCAGCAGCTTACCTAGCGGGAGTCTGACCGGGGAGCTGTTTTTT.

The V call is TRBV30, the J call TRBJ2-1; TRBD2 aligns across 13 bases. The CDR3 is 16 amino acids. In germline, CDR1 is GTSNPN, CDR2 SVGIG (reference sequence). J gave up 7 bases and V 0 bases, and 6 bases lay outside the gene matches. The CDR3 spells CAWSVPWTSGSNEQFF. The CDR3 DNA reads TGTGCCTGGAGTGTACCCTGGACTAGCGGGAGTAATGAGCAGTTCTTC.

The rearrangement uses TRBV5-4 and TRBJ1-2; D gene ambiguous. Germline CDR1 reads SGHNT; CDR2 reads YYREEE (reference sequence). V gave up 0 bases and J gave up 3 bases, with 9 bases separating them. This CDR3 is 14 amino acids long. The CDR3 spells CASSLGDGDYGYTF. The CDR3 region has the DNA TGTGCCAGCAGCTTGGGTGACGGAGACTATGGCTACACCTTC.

J is TRBJ2-2 and V is TRBV19; D is possibly TRBD2 (6 bases). V dropped 6 bases and J dropped 4 bases, with 9 bases sitting between them. The CDR3 runs 13 residues. CDR1 and CDR2 from the germline V gene are LNHDA and SQIVND (reference sequence). The CDR3 nucleotides are TGTGCCAGTAGCACTAGCCTCACCGGGGAGCTGTTTTTT. Translating it yields CASSTSLTGELFF.

This rearrangement joins TRBV11-2 to TRBJ2-3; D remains ambiguous. Between the trimmed V and J ends, which lost 6 bases and 0 bases, there was a span of 13 bases. The germline gives CDR1 SGHAT, CDR2 FQNNGV. CDR3 length: 15 residues. The CDR3 is CASRYLWASTDTQYF. CDR3 nucleotides: TGTGCCAGCAGGTACTTGTGGGCTAGCACAGATACGCAGTATTTT.

This chain uses TRBV19 with TRBJ1-5, with TRBD1 identical over 9 bases. The CDR3 is made up of 17 amino acids. Germline V gene data show CDR1 as LNHDA and CDR2 as SQIVND (reference sequence). The V gene end was trimmed by 5 bases and the J gene end by 1 base; junction bases not matched to a gene: 9. CDR3 amino acids: CASSSRTGGLSNQPQHF. The CDR3 bases are TGTGCCAGTAGTTCCCGTACAGGGGGCCTCAGCAATCAGCCCCAGCATTTT.

The V and J genes are TRBV30 and TRBJ2-7; 7 nucleotides line up with TRBD1. Trimming at V came to 1 base and at J to 7 bases, leaving 13 bases not matched to a gene. The CDR3 has 15 residues. CDR1 and CDR2 (germline): GTSNPN, SVGIG (reference sequence). The chain's CDR3 is CAWSEGAREGTEQYF. CDR3 nucleotide sequence: TGTGCCTGGAGTGAGGGGGCCCGAGAGGGTACGGAGCAGTACTTC.